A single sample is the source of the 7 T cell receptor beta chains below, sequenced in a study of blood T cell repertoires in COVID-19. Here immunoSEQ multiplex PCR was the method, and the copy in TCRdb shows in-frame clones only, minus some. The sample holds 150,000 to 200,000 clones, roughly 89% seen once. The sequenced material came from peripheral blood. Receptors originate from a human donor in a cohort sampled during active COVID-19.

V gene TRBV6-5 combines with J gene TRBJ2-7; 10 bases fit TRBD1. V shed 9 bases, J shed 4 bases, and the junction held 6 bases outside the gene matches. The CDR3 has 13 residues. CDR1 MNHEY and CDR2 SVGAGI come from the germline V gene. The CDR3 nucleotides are TGTGCCAGTTCCGGGACAGGGGAATACGAGCAGTACTTC. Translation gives CASSGTGEYEQYF.

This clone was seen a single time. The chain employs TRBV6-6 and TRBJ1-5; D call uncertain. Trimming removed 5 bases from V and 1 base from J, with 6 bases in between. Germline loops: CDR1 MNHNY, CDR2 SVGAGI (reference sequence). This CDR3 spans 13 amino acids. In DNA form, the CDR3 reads TGTGCCAGCAGTCCCCCGAGCAATCAGCCCCAGCATTTT. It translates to CASSPPSNQPQHF.

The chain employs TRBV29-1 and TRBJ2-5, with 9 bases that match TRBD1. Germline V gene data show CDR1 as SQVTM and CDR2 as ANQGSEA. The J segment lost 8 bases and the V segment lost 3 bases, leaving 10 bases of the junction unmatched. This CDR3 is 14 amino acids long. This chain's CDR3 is CSVEERDRAFTQYF. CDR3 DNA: TGCAGCGTTGAGGAGAGGGACAGGGCGTTTACCCAGTACTTC. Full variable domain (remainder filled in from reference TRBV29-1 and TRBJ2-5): SAVISQKPSRDICQRGTSLTIQCQVDSQVTMMFWYRQQPGQSLTLIATANQGSEATYESGFVIDKFPISRPNLTFSTLTVSNMSPEDSSIYLCSVEERDRAFTQYFGPGTRLLVL.

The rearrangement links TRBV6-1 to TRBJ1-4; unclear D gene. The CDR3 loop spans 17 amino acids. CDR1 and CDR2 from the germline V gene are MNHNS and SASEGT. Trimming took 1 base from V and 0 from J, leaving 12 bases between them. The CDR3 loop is CASSEDRGISTNEKLFF. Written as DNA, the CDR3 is TGTGCCAGCAGTGAAGACCGAGGCATATCAACTAATGAAAAACTGTTTTTT.

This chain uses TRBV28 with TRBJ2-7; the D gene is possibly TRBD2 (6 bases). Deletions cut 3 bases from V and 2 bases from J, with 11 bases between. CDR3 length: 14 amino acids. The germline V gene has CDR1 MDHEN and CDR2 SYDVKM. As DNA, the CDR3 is TGTGCCAGCAGTTTCGGACTATTTACCTACGAGCAGTACTTC. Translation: CASSFGLFTYEQYF.

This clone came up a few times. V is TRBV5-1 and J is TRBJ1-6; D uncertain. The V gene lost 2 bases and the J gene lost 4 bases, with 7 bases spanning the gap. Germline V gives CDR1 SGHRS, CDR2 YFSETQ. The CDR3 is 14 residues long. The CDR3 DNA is TGCGCCAGCAGCTTTCGGGATTATAATTCACCCCTCCACTTT. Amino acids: CASSFRDYNSPLHF.

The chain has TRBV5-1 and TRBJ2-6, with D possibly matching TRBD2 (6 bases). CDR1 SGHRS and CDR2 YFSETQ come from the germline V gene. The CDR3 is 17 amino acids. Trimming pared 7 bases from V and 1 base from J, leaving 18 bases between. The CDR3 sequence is CASHSGDGLSGANVLTF. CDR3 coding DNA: TGCGCCAGCCATTCGGGGGATGGTTTGTCTGGGGCCAACGTCCTGACTTTC.